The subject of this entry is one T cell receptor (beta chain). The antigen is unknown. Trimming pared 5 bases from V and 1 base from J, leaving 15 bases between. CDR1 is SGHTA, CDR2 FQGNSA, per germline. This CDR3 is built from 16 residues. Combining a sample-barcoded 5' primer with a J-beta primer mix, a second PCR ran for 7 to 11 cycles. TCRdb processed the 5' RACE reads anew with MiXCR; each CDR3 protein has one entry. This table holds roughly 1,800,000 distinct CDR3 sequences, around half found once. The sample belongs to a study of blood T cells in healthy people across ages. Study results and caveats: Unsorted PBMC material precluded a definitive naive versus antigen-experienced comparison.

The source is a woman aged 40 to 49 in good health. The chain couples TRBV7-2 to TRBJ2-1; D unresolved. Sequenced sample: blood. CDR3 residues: CASSPPRRASYNEQFF. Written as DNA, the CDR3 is TGTGCCAGCAGCCCCCCCCGACGCGCTTCCTACAATGAGCAGTTCTTC.